The 30 T cell receptor beta chains listed next were all sequenced from one sample in a study of cytomegalovirus exposure and HLA in healthy donors. TCRdb's copy holds only in-frame clones and misses some; the assay was immunoSEQ multiplex PCR. Of 150,000 to 200,000 clones detected, roughly 84% appear once; the ten largest clones hold roughly 7.5%. Sequencing input: PBMCs. These TCRs come from a man between 18 and 35 years old in good health and CMV-seropositive.

The V and J genes are TRBV9 and TRBJ1-4; TRBD1 matches 8 bases. With 4 bases clipped from V and 8 bases from J, the junction kept 4 bases outside the gene matches. The CDR3 extends over 13 amino acids. The germline CDR1 and CDR2 sequences are SGDLS and YYNGEE. CDR3 DNA: TGTGCCAGCAGCCCGACAGGGGACGAAAAACTGTTTTTT. The encoded protein is CASSPTGDEKLFF.

The V gene is TRBV5-6, the J gene TRBJ2-7; weak D call: TRBD2 (6 bases). The V gene's germline CDR1 is SGHDT and CDR2 YYEEEE. V lost 4 bases to trimming and J lost 2 bases, with 19 bases between them. This CDR3 has 16 residues. In nucleotides, the CDR3 is TGTGCCAGCAGCACGATAAATAGCGGACTTACCTACGAGCAGTACTTC. Protein sequence: CASSTINSGLTYEQYF.

The chain has TRBV19 and TRBJ2-2; no clear D gene. V lost 4 bases, J lost 6 bases, and 12 bases lay in between. CDR3 length: 14 amino acids. Germline loops: CDR1 LNHDA, CDR2 SQIVND (reference sequence). In DNA form, the CDR3 reads TGTGCCAGTAGTACCCGCCCTACCCCCGGGGAGCTGTTTTTT. Encoded protein: CASSTRPTPGELFF.

V and J are TRBV7-9 and TRBJ1-2, with 10 bases matching TRBD1. The CDR3 totals 15 residues. CDR1 and CDR2 from the germline V gene are SEHNR and FQNEAQ (reference sequence). V shed 5 bases, J shed 4 bases, and the junction held 7 bases outside the gene matches. The CDR3 sequence is CASSPRTGGVYGYTF. The CDR3 nucleotides are TGTGCCAGCAGCCCAAGGACAGGGGGAGTCTATGGCTACACCTTC. The variable domain in full, completed from reference TRBV7-9 and TRBJ1-2, reads DTGVSQNPRHKITKRGQNVTFRCDPISEHNRLYWYRQTLGQGPEFLTYFQNEAQLEKSRLLSDRFSAERPKGSFSTLEIQRTEQGDSAMYLCASSPRTGGVYGYTFGSGTRLTVV.

The chain employs TRBV29-1 and TRBJ1-2; D unresolved. Per the germline V gene, CDR1 is SQVTM and CDR2 is ANQGSEA. The length of the CDR3 is 16 residues. The ends were cut back, 0 bases at V and 5 bases at J, with 19 bases in the middle. This CDR3 is CSVEDTAPGVVYGYTF. Written as DNA, the CDR3 is TGCAGCGTTGAAGATACGGCACCCGGAGTTGTATATGGCTACACCTTC.

The rearrangement links TRBV5-1 to TRBJ2-7; TRBD2 matches at 7 bases. The V gene's germline CDR1 is SGHRS and CDR2 YFSETQ. CDR3 length: 15 residues. The junction had 4 bases not matched to a gene; V was cut back by 0 bases and J by 1 base. CDR3 coding DNA: TGCGCCAGCAGCTTGGGTAGCGGGCCATCCTACGAGCAGTACTTC. Translation gives CASSLGSGPSYEQYF.

This clone was detected only a few times. This chain uses TRBV27 with TRBJ1-3; no clear D. In germline, CDR1 is MNHEY, CDR2 SMNVEV (reference sequence). The CDR3 runs to 13 residues. V shed 7 bases and J shed 8 bases, with 15 bases lying between them. The CDR3 coding sequence is TGTGCCAGCATTTCGGGGTCCGGGGACACCATATATTTT. This sequence encodes CASISGSGDTIYF.

The chain joins TRBV19 to TRBJ2-7; perhaps TRBD2 as D (5 bases). The germline V gene has CDR1 LNHDA and CDR2 SQIVND (reference sequence). V shed 5 bases and J shed 0 bases, with 17 bases lying between them. The CDR3 spans 16 residues. CDR3: CASSRLNGESSYEQYF. The CDR3 DNA reads as TGTGCCAGTAGTCGACTTAACGGGGAGAGCTCCTACGAGCAGTACTTC.

This sequence joins TRBV21-1 and TRBJ2-7; TRBD1 is the table's D call, not checked against the DNA. TRBV21-1 is a pseudogene. The length of the CDR3 is 14 residues. The CDR3 is CASSKGELTYEQYF. In nucleotides, the CDR3 is TGTGCCAGCAGCAAGGGCGAGTTGACCTACGAGCAGTACTTC.

The chain combines TRBV13 with TRBJ1-2, with D unresolved. The germline CDR1 and CDR2 sequences are PRHDT and FYEKMQ (reference sequence). Trimming shortened V by 1 base and J by 2 bases, and 5 bases separated the two germline ends. CDR3 length: 13 residues. The CDR3, as DNA: TGTGCCAGCAGCTTAGCACAGAACTATGGCTACACCTTC. It encodes CASSLAQNYGYTF.

The chain joins TRBV11-2 to TRBJ1-1; unclear D gene. The CDR3 loop spans 14 amino acids. Germline V gene sequence: CDR1 SGHAT, CDR2 FQNNGV. V lost 5 bases, J lost 0 bases, and 10 bases lay in between. The CDR3 is CASSPAGVNTEAFF. Here the CDR3 DNA reads TGTGCCAGCAGCCCAGCGGGTGTGAACACTGAAGCTTTCTTT.

The gene calls are TRBV18 and TRBJ2-7; D is undetermined. Between the trimmed V and J ends, which lost 3 bases and 3 bases, there was a span of 12 bases. This CDR3 comprises 14 residues. Germline values: CDR1 KGHSH, CDR2 LQKENI. The CDR3 bases are TGTGCCAGCTCACCGCCGATCGCAGTCTACGAGCAGTACTTC. It translates to CASSPPIAVYEQYF. The entire variable domain, with the rest obtained from reference TRBV18 and TRBJ2-7, is as follows: NAGVMQNPRHLVRRRGQEARLRCSPMKGHSHVYWYRQLPEEGLKFMVYLQKENIIDESGMPKERFSAEFPKEGPSILRIQQVVRGDSAAYFCASSPPIAVYEQYFGPGTRLTVT.

V and J are TRBV5-1 and TRBJ2-2; 8 nucleotides match TRBD2. The CDR3 spans 16 residues. The V gene's germline CDR1 is SGHRS and CDR2 YFSETQ. Trimming took 6 bases from V and 1 from J; bases not matched to a gene: 8. This CDR3 reads CASTRGGSLNTGELFF. In DNA, the CDR3 is TGCGCCAGCACCCGGGGGGGTAGCTTGAACACCGGGGAGCTGTTTTTT.

There are a few counts of this clone. The J gene is TRBJ1-2, the V gene TRBV25-1, with 7 positions matching TRBD1. From germline, CDR1 is MGHDK and CDR2 SYGVNS. The length of the CDR3 is 13 residues. V was pared by 5 bases and J by 3 bases, with 3 bases of the junction left unmatched. The CDR3 bases are TGTGCCAGCAGTCAGACAGGGTACTATGGCTACACCTTC. Encoded protein: CASSQTGYYGYTF.

The chain uses TRBV10-1 and TRBJ1-1, with D uncertain. The CDR3 length is 14 residues. Trimming removed 5 bases from V and 11 bases from J, with 21 bases in between. Germline CDR1 is WNHNN and CDR2 is SYGVQD (reference sequence). CDR3 in DNA: TGCGCCAGCAGTCCAGCCGGGTCCTCTAAGAGGGCTTTCTTT. This codes for CASSPAGSSKRAFF.

V gene TRBV29-1 combines with J gene TRBJ1-2; D might be TRBD1 (5 bases). The CDR3 consists of 13 residues. Germline CDR1 SQVTM, CDR2 ANQGSEA. Trimming stripped 3 bases from V and 7 bases from J, with 15 bases between. For the CDR3, the DNA is TGCAGCGTTGAGTCCGGGGGAGTGAGTGGCTACACCTTC. Amino acid sequence: CSVESGGVSGYTF.

The chain couples TRBV28 to TRBJ2-7, with unresolved D. Looked up from germline, CDR1 is MDHEN and CDR2 is SYDVKM. Deletions cut 5 bases from V and 2 bases from J, with 13 bases between. This CDR3 contains 14 residues. CDR3 DNA sequence: TGTGCCAGCAGTCCCAACACCAACGCCTACGAGCAGTACTTC. It specifies CASSPNTNAYEQYF.

The chain employs TRBV7-9 and TRBJ2-5; 9 nucleotides align to TRBD1. The CDR3 runs 16 residues. Looked up from germline, CDR1 is SEHNR and CDR2 is FQNEAQ (reference sequence). The J segment lost 4 bases and the V segment lost 1 base, leaving 7 bases of the junction unmatched. The CDR3, as DNA: TGTGCCAGCAGCTTAGAACAGGGGGCTAGAGTAGAGACCCAGTACTTC. Translation gives CASSLEQGARVETQYF.

The chain couples TRBV27 to TRBJ2-5; D is possibly TRBD1 (6 bases). CDR1 and CDR2 from the germline V gene are MNHEY and SMNVEV (reference sequence). Trimming took 5 bases from V and 3 from J, leaving 10 bases between them. CDR3 length: 13 residues. CDR3 coding DNA: TGTGCCAGCAGTCGAAACAGGGAAGAGACCCAGTACTTC. This encodes CASSRNREETQYF.

This clone was counted only a few times. The V and J genes are TRBV2 and TRBJ2-7, with D uncertain. Trimming cost V 2 bases and J 3 bases, with 5 bases left between them. CDR1 and CDR2 from the germline V gene are SNHLY and FYNNEI. CDR3 length equals 12 residues. The CDR3 is CASSEQVYEQYF. Here the CDR3 DNA reads TGTGCCAGCAGTGAACAGGTCTACGAGCAGTACTTC.

The rearrangement joins TRBV15 to TRBJ1-5; D is possibly TRBD1 (5 bases). The CDR3 loop spans 15 amino acids. V lost 0 bases to trimming and J lost 7 bases, with 13 bases between them. Germline CDR1 is LNHNV and CDR2 is YYDKDF (reference sequence). CDR3 DNA sequence: TGTGCCACCAGCAGAGATAGGGGCAGGGTCCAGCCCCAGCATTTT. Translation: CATSRDRGRVQPQHF.

The gene calls are TRBV27 and TRBJ2-3; D gene ambiguous. The germline V and J ends were trimmed by 6 bases and 0 bases, with 10 bases remaining between them. CDR3 length: 14 residues. Germline lookup yields CDR1 MNHEY and CDR2 SMNVEV (reference sequence). The CDR3 here is CASSNRGSTDTQYF. DNA for the CDR3: TGTGCCAGCAGCAATCGCGGTAGCACAGATACGCAGTATTTT.

V and J are TRBV29-1 and TRBJ1-2, with 10 bases identical to TRBD1. The CDR3 loop spans 15 amino acids. The V gene end was trimmed by 6 bases and the J gene end by 2 bases; junction bases not matched to a gene: 9. Germline CDR1 SQVTM, CDR2 ANQGSEA. The CDR3 DNA is TGCAGCGTCCCCGGGACAGGGGCATGGAACTATGGCTACACCTTC. As protein: CSVPGTGAWNYGYTF.

The gene calls are TRBV9 and TRBJ1-2, with a tentative D call TRBD1 (5 bases). V lost 3 bases to trimming and J lost 5 bases, with 23 bases between them. The germline gives CDR1 SGDLS, CDR2 YYNGEE. The length of the CDR3 is 17 residues. The DNA of the CDR3 is TGTGCCAGCAGCGGGAGGGCCGGGGAGCCGGGGGGGTATGGCTACACCTTC. Translating it yields CASSGRAGEPGGYGYTF.

The gene calls are TRBV10-3 and TRBJ2-3; the match to TRBD1 covers 9 bases. CDR3 size: 14 residues. Germline CDR1 ENHRY, CDR2 SYGVKD. After removal of 5 bases from V and 2 bases from J, the junction contained 2 bases not matched to a gene. The CDR3 coding sequence is TGTGCCATCAGTAACAGGGGGCTCACAGATACGCAGTATTTT. This gives the protein CAISNRGLTDTQYF.

The chain uses TRBV7-8 and TRBJ2-1, with D uncertain. V was trimmed by 4 bases and J by 0 bases, leaving 10 bases between them. This CDR3 has 15 residues. The germline V gene has CDR1 SGHVS and CDR2 FQNEAQ. The CDR3 region is CASSSYYSSYNEQFF. In DNA form, the CDR3 reads TGTGCCAGCAGCTCGTACTATAGCTCCTACAATGAGCAGTTCTTC.

The chain is built from TRBV27 and TRBJ1-5; D not certain. The germline V gene has CDR1 MNHEY and CDR2 SMNVEV (reference sequence). V was trimmed by 2 bases and J by 4 bases, leaving 6 bases between them. The CDR3 loop spans 13 amino acids. CDR3 residues: CASSLLGNQPQHF. Written as DNA, the CDR3 is TGTGCCAGCAGTTTACTCGGGAATCAGCCCCAGCATTTT.

This chain joins TRBV6-7 and TRBJ2-7; D perhaps matches TRBD2 (6 bases). TRBV6-7 is an ORF, with its function uncertain. The CDR3 consists of 13 residues. Trimming removed 7 bases from V and 3 bases from J, with 13 bases in between. In DNA, the CDR3 is TGTGCCAGCACTCGGGGGACTTTCTACGAGCAGTACTTC. Amino acids: CASTRGTFYEQYF.

The chain recombines TRBV5-6 with TRBJ1-2; D is uncertain. This CDR3 has 14 residues. CDR1 and CDR2 from the germline V gene are SGHDT and YYEEEE. V was pared by 4 bases and J by 1 base, with 11 bases between. CDR3 region: CASSPITSNYGYTF. CDR3 sequence (DNA): TGTGCCAGCAGCCCGATCACAAGTAACTATGGCTACACCTTC.

The CDR3 sequence is CASSVVVGPRETQYF. The CDR3 bases are TGTGCCAGCAGCGTAGTCGTGGGGCCACGAGAGACCCAGTACTTC. The chain joins TRBV7-2 to TRBJ2-5; a possible D gene is TRBD1 (5 bases). The V end lost 5 bases, the J end lost 4 bases, and 17 bases lay between the germline ends. The CDR3 consists of 15 residues. CDR1 and CDR2 from the germline V gene are SGHTA and FQGNSA.